Here is one TCR beta chain with its context. What it recognizes is unknown. Relative to the germline gene, one junction end is altered; a read error may explain this. This specimen belongs to a study of T cells in Graves' hyperthyroidism and ophthalmopathy. Findings and limits, study-wide: A model of 13 V-J features distinguished ophthalmopathy from stable hyperthyroidism.

Germline V gene sequence: CDR1 KGHSH, CDR2 LQKENI. The CDR3 is made up of 12 amino acids. RNA transcripts were the template for amplifying TCR beta CDR3 regions. HTBI primers drove first-round RT-PCR of the TCR CDR3. TCRdb itself ran the multiplex PCR reads through MiXCR, one entry per CDR3 protein. Among 530,000 or so distinct CDR3 sequences listed, around a quarter were seen once. The TCR comes from a woman in her twenties or thirties with Graves' ophthalmopathy. Material: blood. The rearrangement joins TRBV18 to TRBJ2-5; D not resolved. CDR3 nucleotide sequence: TGTGCCAGCTCACCAGATCGAGAGACCCAGGACTTC. Translated: CASSPDRETQDF.